The 30 T cell receptor beta chains below all came from one sample that was sequenced in a study of post-analysis software for immune sequencing data. Study results and caveats: Roughly 5 TRBV segments occurring more often in patients than controls included TRBV5-6, TRBV5-1 and TRBV20-1.

Their specific antigens are unknown. The authors incorporated unique molecular identifiers into the TCR beta cDNA libraries. Each CDR3 protein is one row after TCRdb ran MiXCR on the PCR reads. The sample gives about 770,000 distinct CDR3 sequences, 46% of which show up once; over 4.5% is in the top ten. Source material: blood. The receptor source for this set is a girl aged 5-17 years with multiple sclerosis.

This clonotype showed up just once. The chain combines TRBV12-3 or TRBV12-4 with TRBJ2-1; TRBD2 aligns across 10 bases. Trimming removed 10 bases from V and 1 base from J; junction bases left unmatched: 4. This CDR3 is 14 amino acids long. CDR3: CATMTSGSYNEQFF. The DNA for the CDR3 is TGTGCCACCATGACTAGCGGGTCCTACAATGAGCAGTTCTTC.

This clonotype has ten or more counts. The J gene is TRBJ2-1, the V gene TRBV30; 9 nucleotides agree with TRBD2. This CDR3 has 11 residues. With 3 bases clipped from V and 14 bases from J, the junction kept 5 bases outside the gene matches. CDR1 and CDR2 (germline): GTSNPN, SVGIG (reference sequence). CDR3 amino acids: CAWRAGLAEFF. The CDR3 nucleotides are TGTGCCTGGAGGGCGGGACTAGCAGAGTTCTTC.

In this sample, this clonotype turned up many times. V usage is TRBV18 and J usage is TRBJ2-3; 11 nucleotides align to TRBD2. V shed 8 bases and J 4 bases; nucleotides not matched to a gene: 11. The CDR3 extends over 16 amino acids. The germline CDR1 and CDR2 sequences are KGHSH and LQKENI. The CDR3 bases are TGTGCCAGCCATTGGACTAGCGGGTCGGTTTCAGATACGCAGTATTTT. Translation gives CASHWTSGSVSDTQYF. Full variable domain (remainder filled in from reference TRBV18 and TRBJ2-3): NAGVMQNPRHLVRRRGQEARLRCSPMKGHSHVYWYRQLPEEGLKFMVYLQKENIIDESGMPKERFSAEFPKEGPSILRIQQVVRGDSAAYFCASHWTSGSVSDTQYFGPGTRLTVL.

The chain combines TRBV20-1 with TRBJ2-6; D is perhaps TRBD2 (5 bases). This CDR3 comprises 16 residues. Germline CDR1 DFQATT, CDR2 SNEGSKA (reference sequence). V lost 0 bases and J 0 bases, leaving 9 bases between the germline ends. DNA for the CDR3: TGCAGTGCTAGAGATTTCGGGGACTCTGGGGCCAACGTCCTGACTTTC. Translated, it gives CSARDFGDSGANVLTF.

The V and J genes are TRBV29-1 and TRBJ2-5; 9 nucleotides agree with TRBD1. Germline loops: CDR1 SQVTM, CDR2 ANQGSEA. V trimming: 5 bases; J trimming: 2 bases; junction bases outside the gene matches: 6. The CDR3 spans 14 residues. Here the CDR3 reads CSVPTGGDQETQYF. CDR3 DNA: TGCAGCGTTCCGACAGGGGGGGATCAAGAGACCCAGTACTTC.

This chain joins TRBV20-1 and TRBJ2-7, with 7 bases that match TRBD1. The J segment lost 0 bases and the V segment lost 0 bases, leaving 5 bases of the junction unmatched. CDR1 and CDR2 (germline): DFQATT, SNEGSKA (reference sequence). CDR3 length: 15 amino acids. CDR3 loop: CSARDGDSGSYEQYF. CDR3 sequence (DNA): TGCAGTGCTAGAGATGGGGACAGTGGCTCCTACGAGCAGTACTTC.

This chain connects TRBV5-6 to TRBJ2-7; the match to TRBD2 covers 7 bases. Germline trimming cut 0 bases from V and 2 bases from J; bases unmatched to any gene: 5. Germline CDR1 is SGHDT and CDR2 is YYEEEE. This CDR3 comprises 15 residues. CDR3 region: CASSLGLADPYEQYF. In nucleotides, the CDR3 is TGTGCCAGCAGCTTGGGGCTAGCGGATCCCTACGAGCAGTACTTC.

This chain connects TRBV9 to TRBJ2-3, with TRBD2 as a possible D gene (6 bases). This CDR3 is built from 15 residues. Germline V gives CDR1 SGDLS, CDR2 YYNGEE. Trimming took 4 bases from V and 2 from J, leaving 14 bases between them. The CDR3, as DNA: TGTGCCAGCAGCCCCACTAGCATTAACACAGATACGCAGTATTTT. It translates to CASSPTSINTDTQYF.

Points on this clonotype: The junction departs from germline at one end; a sequencing error may be responsible. This chain joins TRBV30 and TRBJ1-2; no definite D call. Germline CDR1 reads GTSNPN; CDR2 reads SVGIG (reference sequence). This CDR3 is built from 12 residues. The CDR3 bases are TGTACCTGGAGTGTACTGAACTATGGCTACACCTTC. Protein: CTWSVLNYGYTF.

This chain joins TRBV6-6 and TRBJ1-5, with TRBD1 as a possible D gene (6 bases). The CDR3 has 15 residues. The V end lost 8 bases, the J end lost 6 bases, and 20 bases lay between the germline ends. Germline assignment: CDR1 MNHNY and CDR2 SVGAGI (reference sequence). CDR3 coding DNA: TGTGCCAGCCGCACCCGGGGGCAGGGCAGTCAGCCCCAGCATTTT. This sequence encodes CASRTRGQGSQPQHF.

A remark on this clonotype: Compared with germline, one end of the junction differs, possibly owing to a read error. The chain has TRBV15 and TRBJ2-3; unclear D gene. The germline gives CDR1 LNHNV, CDR2 YYDKDF (reference sequence). CDR3 length: 18 residues. The CDR3 coding sequence is TGTACCACCAGCAGAGATCGGGCCCCAGCAACTCCCACAGATACGCAGTATTTT. This gives the protein CTTSRDRAPATPTDTQYF.

The rearrangement links TRBV20-1 to TRBJ1-1, with 8 bases lining up with TRBD1. Germline V CDR1 and CDR2: DFQATT, SNEGSKA (reference sequence). With 4 bases clipped from V and 7 bases from J, the junction kept 11 bases outside the gene matches. The CDR3 sequence is 14 residues long. CDR3 DNA: TGCAGTGCTACCCAAGAGACAGGGGTGGATGAAGCTTTCTTT. Amino acids: CSATQETGVDEAFF.

The chain has TRBV29-1 and TRBJ1-2; maybe TRBD1 (5 bases). This CDR3 region has 14 residues. CDR1 is SQVTM and CDR2 is ANQGSEA in the germline V gene. V was shortened by 4 bases and J by 4 bases, with 16 bases between the two germline ends. The CDR3 DNA follows: TGCAGCGTTGGGCCCCCCAGGGCCGGCTATGGCTACACCTTC. Translation gives CSVGPPRAGYGYTF.

The chain is built from TRBV7-8 and TRBJ2-1; D tentatively reads TRBD1 or TRBD2 (6 bases each). The germline gives CDR1 SGHVS, CDR2 FQNEAQ. This CDR3 spans 21 amino acids. V was pared by 1 base and J by 0 bases, with 25 bases between. CDR3 nucleotide sequence: TGTGCCAGCAGCTTAGGACCCAAACTAGGTGGGGGGCACTTCTCCTACAATGAGCAGTTCTTC. It specifies CASSLGPKLGGGHFSYNEQFF.

J is TRBJ1-2 and V is TRBV12-3 or TRBV12-4, with 8 bases fitting TRBD1. The CDR3 has 14 amino acids. The trim removed 7 bases at V and 4 bases at J, leaving 8 bases unmatched. The CDR3 sequence: CASTLTGAGYGYTF. DNA of the CDR3: TGTGCCAGCACCCTGACAGGGGCGGGCTATGGCTACACCTTC.

The chain carries TRBV29-1 and TRBJ1-1; TRBD1 agrees at 8 bases. This CDR3 contains 15 residues. Germline values: CDR1 SQVTM, CDR2 ANQGSEA. Trimming removed 1 base from V and 1 base from J; junction bases left unmatched: 5. CDR3 in amino acids: CSVEAQGAGNTEAFF. CDR3 bases: TGCAGCGTTGAAGCTCAGGGGGCCGGGAACACTGAAGCTTTCTTT.

The V call is TRBV28, the J call TRBJ2-7, with 7 bases lining up with TRBD1. Germline V CDR1 and CDR2: MDHEN, SYDVKM. V trimming: 4 bases; J trimming: 2 bases; junction bases outside the gene matches: 11. The CDR3 extends over 16 amino acids. The CDR3, as DNA: TGTGCCAGCAGTTCACGACCGGGACAGAATCCCTACGAGCAGTACTTC. Its protein product is CASSSRPGQNPYEQYF.

The CDR3 DNA follows: TGCAGTGCTATCGAGGCTAGTTTCGGTCCGGATGAGCAGTTCTTC. Translated, it gives CSAIEASFGPDEQFF. This rearrangement joins TRBV20-1 to TRBJ2-1; D is ambiguous. The CDR3 has 15 amino acids. Germline assignment: CDR1 DFQATT and CDR2 SNEGSKA (reference sequence). V was cut by 4 bases and J by 8 bases, with 21 bases left in between.

The J gene is TRBJ1-2, the V gene TRBV9; D is unclear. The germline CDR1 and CDR2 sequences are SGDLS and YYNGEE. The V and J ends lost 5 bases and 4 bases respectively, with 15 bases between them. The CDR3 runs to 14 residues. The CDR3 loop is CASSVGDLGYGYTF. The CDR3 DNA sequence: TGTGCCAGCAGTGTGGGCGACCTTGGCTATGGCTACACCTTC.

J is TRBJ2-1 and V is TRBV20-1, with 8 bases matching TRBD2. V lost 0 bases and J lost 9; bases outside the gene matches: 13. The germline gives CDR1 DFQATT, CDR2 SNEGSKA (reference sequence). CDR3 length: 16 amino acids. Written as DNA, the CDR3 is TGCAGTGCTAGAGACCCGGGACTAGGTGGGTTTTTTGAGCAGTTCTTC. This encodes CSARDPGLGGFFEQFF.

This clonotype was recorded once. The chain combines TRBV12-5 with TRBJ2-1, with D maybe TRBD2 (5 bases). The CDR3 has 11 amino acids. CDR1 and CDR2 (germline): LGHNT, FRNRAP. The germline V and J ends were trimmed by 6 bases and 8 bases, with 8 bases remaining between them. As DNA, the CDR3 is TGTGCTAGTGGGACCGGGGATGAGCAGTTCTTC. Its protein product is CASGTGDEQFF.

The chain has TRBV5-5 and TRBJ2-7, with 9 positions matching TRBD1. The CDR3 runs 16 residues. CDR1 and CDR2 (germline): SGHKS, YYEKEE (reference sequence). Germline trimming cut 5 bases from V and 0 bases from J; bases unmatched to any gene: 9. The CDR3 loop reads CASSLGTGSDSYEQYF. In DNA form, the CDR3 reads TGTGCCAGCAGTCTCGGGACAGGGAGTGACTCCTACGAGCAGTACTTC.

This chain connects TRBV11-3 to TRBJ2-3, with TRBD2 matching 7 bases. V lost 4 bases and J lost 4; bases outside the gene matches: 8. The germline V gene has CDR1 SGHNT and CDR2 YENEEA. CDR3 length: 15 amino acids. This CDR3 is CASSSRAGAADTQYF. DNA for the CDR3: TGTGCCAGCAGCTCCCGGGCGGGAGCCGCAGATACGCAGTATTTT.

The chain employs TRBV20-1 and TRBJ2-7, with 7 bases aligning to TRBD2. The trim removed 6 bases at V and 2 bases at J, leaving 7 bases unmatched. Germline loops: CDR1 DFQATT, CDR2 SNEGSKA (reference sequence). CDR3 length: 13 amino acids. This CDR3 is CSAGRGGPYEQYF. CDR3 bases: TGCAGTGCGGGGAGGGGAGGCCCCTACGAGCAGTACTTC.

There are a few counts of this clonotype. A junction boundary mismatches the germline segment, possibly from a read error. This chain links TRBV7-6 with TRBJ2-1, with unresolved D. The CDR3 is made up of 12 amino acids. The germline CDR1 and CDR2 sequences are SGHVS and FNYEAQ. The CDR3 sequence: CASSNRADERFF. CDR3 coding DNA: TGTGCCAGCAGCAATCGGGCGGATGAGCGGTTCTTC.

Note on this clonotype: The CDR3 does not close with the conserved phenylalanine or tryptophan, likely indicating a read error. The chain links TRBV29-1 to TRBJ2-7; the match to TRBD2 covers 7 bases. The CDR3 runs 13 residues. Germline V gene lookup returns CDR1 SQVTM and CDR2 ANQGSEA. Trimming cost V 4 bases and J 3 bases; bases outside gene matches: 6. CDR3 sequence (DNA): TGCAGCGTTGTCCAGAGCGGGGACTACGAGCAGTACTGC. Residues: CSVVQSGDYEQYC.

V usage is TRBV12-3 or TRBV12-4 and J usage is TRBJ2-7, with 10 bases lining up with TRBD1. The CDR3 has 16 residues. J lost 0 bases, V lost 3 bases, and 5 bases had no gene match. CDR3 region: CASSFRGTGVSYEQYF. The CDR3 DNA reads as TGTGCCAGCAGTTTTCGCGGGACAGGGGTCTCCTACGAGCAGTACTTC.

This clonotype was seen only a few times. V gene TRBV29-1 combines with J gene TRBJ2-1, with unresolved D. This CDR3 is 12 amino acids long. The V gene's germline CDR1 is SQVTM and CDR2 ANQGSEA. V lost 0 bases and J lost 10, with 10 bases in between. The CDR3 DNA sequence: TGCAGCGTTGAAGATCTCTGGACGGAGCAGTTCTTC. Amino acid sequence: CSVEDLWTEQFF.

The rearrangement joins TRBV24-1 to TRBJ2-3; the D is unclear. The CDR3 sequence is 14 residues long. CDR1 is KGHDR, CDR2 SFDVKD, per germline. Trimming pared 5 bases from V and 1 base from J, leaving 9 bases between. For the CDR3, the DNA is TGTGCCACCAGTGGGAGAGTTGGCACAGATACGCAGTATTTT. Encoded protein: CATSGRVGTDTQYF.

This clonotype has a handful of counts. Relative to the germline gene, one junction end is altered; a read error may explain this. This sequence joins TRBV12-3 or TRBV12-4 and TRBJ2-1, with D unclear. This CDR3 is built from 13 residues. Written as DNA, the CDR3 is TGTGCCAGCTCCCCCGCGGTGGGAAATGGGCAGTTCTTC. Amino acid sequence: CASSPAVGNGQFF.